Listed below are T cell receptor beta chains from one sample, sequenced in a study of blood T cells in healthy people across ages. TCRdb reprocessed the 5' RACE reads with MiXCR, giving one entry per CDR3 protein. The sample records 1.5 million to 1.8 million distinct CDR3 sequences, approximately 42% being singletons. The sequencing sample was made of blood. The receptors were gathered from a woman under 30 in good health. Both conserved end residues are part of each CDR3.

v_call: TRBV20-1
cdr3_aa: CSARGGTSQETQFF

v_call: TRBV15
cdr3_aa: CATSRGGRSFLGDNEQFF

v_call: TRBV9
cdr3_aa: CASTQSMGDTQYF

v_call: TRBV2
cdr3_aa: CVATTENYGYTF

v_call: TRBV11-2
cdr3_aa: CASSTRGRGRTYEQYF

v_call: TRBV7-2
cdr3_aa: CASSLRPISTDTQYF

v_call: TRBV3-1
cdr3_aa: CASSQGGSGAFF

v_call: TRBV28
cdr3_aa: CASSFSPSPNQPQHF

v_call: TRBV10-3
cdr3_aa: CAISDGQGPTDTQYF

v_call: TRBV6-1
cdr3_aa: CASSPRTDYYNEQYF

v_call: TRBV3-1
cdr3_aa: CASSQDFLGAGRQPQHF

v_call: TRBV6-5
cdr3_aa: CASSYSISLNTEAFF

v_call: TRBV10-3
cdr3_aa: CAISAGLAREQYF

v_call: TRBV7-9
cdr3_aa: CASIERENPVAEQFF

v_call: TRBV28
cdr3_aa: CASSLGQGALYNEQFF

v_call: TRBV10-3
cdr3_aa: CAIYLAGSDTQYF

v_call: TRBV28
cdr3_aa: CASSSQGNYNEQFF

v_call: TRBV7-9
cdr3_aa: CASSPEGGSYGYTF

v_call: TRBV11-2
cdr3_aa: CASSPDSAEQYF

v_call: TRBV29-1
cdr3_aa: CSVEVSTDTQYF

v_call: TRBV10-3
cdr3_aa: CAIMAAGGDEQYF

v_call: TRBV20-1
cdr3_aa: CSARDRSRGLDEQYF

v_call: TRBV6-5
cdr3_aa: CASRYRKNSNQPQHF

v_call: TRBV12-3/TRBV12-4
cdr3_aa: CAISRLEADVQYF

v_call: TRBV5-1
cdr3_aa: CASSETGSTDTQYF

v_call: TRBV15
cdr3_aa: CATSKMGYGYTF

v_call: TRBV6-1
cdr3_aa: CASSPGGPDTTNEKLFF

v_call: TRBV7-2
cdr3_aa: CASSLDPSETQFF

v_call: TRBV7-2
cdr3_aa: CASSLQYPYEQYF

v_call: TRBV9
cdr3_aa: CASSVAVGGSEQFF

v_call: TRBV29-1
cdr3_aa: CSALIVGPYGYTF

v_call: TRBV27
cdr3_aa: CASSLSGGASSYEQYF

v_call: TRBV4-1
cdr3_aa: CASSQVGRGYQPQHF

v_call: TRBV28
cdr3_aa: CASSFPSRSSYEQYF

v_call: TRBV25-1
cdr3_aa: CASRQGALDEQYF

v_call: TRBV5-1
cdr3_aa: CASSLHSLTDTQYF

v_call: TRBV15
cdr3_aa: CATSNDRVQQYF